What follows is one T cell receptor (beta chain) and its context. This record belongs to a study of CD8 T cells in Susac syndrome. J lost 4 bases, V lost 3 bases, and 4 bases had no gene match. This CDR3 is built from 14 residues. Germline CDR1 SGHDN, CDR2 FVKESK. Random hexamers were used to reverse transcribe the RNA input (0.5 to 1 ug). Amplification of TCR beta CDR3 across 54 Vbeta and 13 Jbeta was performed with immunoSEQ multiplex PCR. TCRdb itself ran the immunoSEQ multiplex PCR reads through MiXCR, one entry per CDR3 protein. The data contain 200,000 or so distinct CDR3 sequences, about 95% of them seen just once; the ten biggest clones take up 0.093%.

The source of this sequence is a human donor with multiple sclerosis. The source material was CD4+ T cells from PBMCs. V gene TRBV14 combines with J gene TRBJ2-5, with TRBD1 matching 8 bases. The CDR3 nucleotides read TGTGCCAGCAGCCAGATACAGGGGGTAGAGACCCAGTACTTC. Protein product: CASSQIQGVETQYF.